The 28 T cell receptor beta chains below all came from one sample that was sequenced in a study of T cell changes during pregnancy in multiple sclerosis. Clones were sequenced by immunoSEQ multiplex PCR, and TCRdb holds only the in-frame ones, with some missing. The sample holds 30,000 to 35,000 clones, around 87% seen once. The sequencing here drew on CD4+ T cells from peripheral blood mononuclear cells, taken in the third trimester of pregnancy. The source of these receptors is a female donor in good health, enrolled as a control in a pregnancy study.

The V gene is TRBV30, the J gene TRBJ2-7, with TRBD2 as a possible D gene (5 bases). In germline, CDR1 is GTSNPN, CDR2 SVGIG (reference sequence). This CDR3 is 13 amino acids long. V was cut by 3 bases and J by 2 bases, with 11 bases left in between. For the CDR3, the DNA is TGTGCCTGGAGCAAGGGAGAAACCTACGAGCAGTACTTC. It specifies CAWSKGETYEQYF.

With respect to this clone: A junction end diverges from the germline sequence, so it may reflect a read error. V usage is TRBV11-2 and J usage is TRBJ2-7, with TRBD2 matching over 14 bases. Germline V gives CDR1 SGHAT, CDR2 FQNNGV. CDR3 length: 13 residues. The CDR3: CASSWGLAGDRNF. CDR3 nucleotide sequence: TGTGCCAGCAGCTGGGGACTAGCGGGGGACCGCAACTTC.

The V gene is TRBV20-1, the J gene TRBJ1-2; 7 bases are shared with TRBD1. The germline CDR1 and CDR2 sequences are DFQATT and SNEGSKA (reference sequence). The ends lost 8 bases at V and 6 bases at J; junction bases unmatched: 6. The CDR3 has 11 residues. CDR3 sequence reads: CSTDREDGYTF. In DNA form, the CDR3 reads TGCAGTACTGACAGGGAAGATGGCTACACCTTC.

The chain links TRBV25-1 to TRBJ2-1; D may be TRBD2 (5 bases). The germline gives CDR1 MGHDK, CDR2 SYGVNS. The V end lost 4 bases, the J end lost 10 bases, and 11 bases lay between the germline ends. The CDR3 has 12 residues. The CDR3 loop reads CASSGARAEQFF. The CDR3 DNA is TGTGCCAGCAGTGGGGCGAGGGCAGAGCAGTTCTTC.

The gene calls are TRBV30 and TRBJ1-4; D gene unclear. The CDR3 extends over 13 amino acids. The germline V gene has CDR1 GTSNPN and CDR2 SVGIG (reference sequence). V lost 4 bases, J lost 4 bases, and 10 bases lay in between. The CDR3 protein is CAWNSGYNEKLFF. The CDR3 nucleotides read TGTGCCTGGAATTCAGGCTATAATGAAAAACTGTTTTTT.

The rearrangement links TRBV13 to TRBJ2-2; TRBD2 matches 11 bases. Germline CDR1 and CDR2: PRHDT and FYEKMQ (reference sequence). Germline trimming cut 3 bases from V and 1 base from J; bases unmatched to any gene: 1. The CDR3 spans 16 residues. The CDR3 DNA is TGTGCCAGCAGCTTCGGGACTAGCGGGAACACCGGGGAGCTGTTTTTT. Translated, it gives CASSFGTSGNTGELFF.

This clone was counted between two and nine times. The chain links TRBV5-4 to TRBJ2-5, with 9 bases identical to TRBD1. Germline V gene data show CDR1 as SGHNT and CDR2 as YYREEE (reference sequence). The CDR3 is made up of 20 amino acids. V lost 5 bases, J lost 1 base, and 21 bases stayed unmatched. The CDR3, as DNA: TGTGCCAGCAGATTCCTCGGGGGGACAGGGAAGGTGAAGGGCCAAGAGACCCAGTACTTC. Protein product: CASRFLGGTGKVKGQETQYF.

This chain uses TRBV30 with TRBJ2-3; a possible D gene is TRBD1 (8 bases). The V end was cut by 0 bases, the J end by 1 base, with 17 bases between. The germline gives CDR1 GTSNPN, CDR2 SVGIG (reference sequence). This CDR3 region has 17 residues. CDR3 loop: CAWSVHRGGYGTDTQYF. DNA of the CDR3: TGTGCCTGGAGTGTACACAGGGGGGGGTATGGCACAGATACGCAGTATTTT.

CDR3 region: CASSRGYGYTF. DNA of the CDR3: TGTGCCAGCAGTCGGGGGTATGGCTACACCTTC. V usage is TRBV7-9 and J usage is TRBJ1-2, with D perhaps TRBD1 (5 bases). The CDR3 sequence is 11 residues long. CDR1 SEHNR and CDR2 FQNEAQ come from the germline V gene (reference sequence). Trimming stripped 6 bases from V and 5 bases from J, with 7 bases between.

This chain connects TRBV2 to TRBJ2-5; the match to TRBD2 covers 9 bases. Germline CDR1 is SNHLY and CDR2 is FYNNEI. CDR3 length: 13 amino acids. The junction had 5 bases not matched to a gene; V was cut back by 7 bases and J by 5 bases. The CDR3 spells CASKVAGAETQYF. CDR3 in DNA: TGTGCCAGCAAGGTAGCGGGGGCGGAGACCCAGTACTTC.

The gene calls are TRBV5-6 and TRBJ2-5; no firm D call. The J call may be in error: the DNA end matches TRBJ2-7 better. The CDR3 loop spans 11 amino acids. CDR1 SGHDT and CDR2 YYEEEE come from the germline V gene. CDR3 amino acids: CASSSLYEQYF. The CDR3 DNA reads TGTGCCAGCAGCTCTCTCTACGAGCAGTACTTC.

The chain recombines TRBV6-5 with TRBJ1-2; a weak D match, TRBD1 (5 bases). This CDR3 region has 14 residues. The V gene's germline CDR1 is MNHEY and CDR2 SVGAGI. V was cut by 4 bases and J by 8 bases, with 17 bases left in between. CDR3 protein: CASSFDWLPGGYTF. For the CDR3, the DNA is TGTGCCAGCAGTTTTGACTGGCTCCCAGGGGGCTACACCTTC.

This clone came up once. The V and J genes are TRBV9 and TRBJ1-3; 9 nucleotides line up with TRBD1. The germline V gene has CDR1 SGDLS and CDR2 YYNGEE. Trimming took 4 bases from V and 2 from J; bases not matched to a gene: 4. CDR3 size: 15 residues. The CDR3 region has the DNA TGTGCCAGCAGCTCCGGACAGGGGCCTGGAAACACCATATATTTT. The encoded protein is CASSSGQGPGNTIYF. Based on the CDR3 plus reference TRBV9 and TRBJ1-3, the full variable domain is DSGVTQTPKHLITATGQRVTLRCSPRSGDLSVYWYQQSLDQGLQFLIQYYNGEERAKGNILERFSAQQFPDLHSELNLSSLELGDSALYFCASSSGQGPGNTIYFGEGSWLTVV.

Here the CDR3 DNA reads TGTGCCAGCAGCTTAGCGACAGACCGCCGGGAGCAGTACTTC. It encodes CASSLATDRREQYF. The J gene is TRBJ2-7, the V gene TRBV7-8, with TRBD1 as a possible D gene (5 bases). The germline CDR1 and CDR2 sequences are SGHVS and FQNEAQ. This CDR3 has 14 residues. Deletions cut 0 bases from V and 7 bases from J, with 13 bases between.

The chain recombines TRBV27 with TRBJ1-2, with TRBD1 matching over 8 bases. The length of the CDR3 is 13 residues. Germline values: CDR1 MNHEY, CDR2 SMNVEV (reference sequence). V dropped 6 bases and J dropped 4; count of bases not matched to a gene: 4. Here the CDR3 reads CASSIGTGYGYTF. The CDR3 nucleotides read TGTGCCAGCAGCATCGGGACAGGCTATGGCTACACCTTC.

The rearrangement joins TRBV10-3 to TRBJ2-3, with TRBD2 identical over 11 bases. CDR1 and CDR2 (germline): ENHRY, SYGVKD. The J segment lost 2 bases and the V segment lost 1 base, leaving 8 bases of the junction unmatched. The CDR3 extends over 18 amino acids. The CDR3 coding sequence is TGTGCCATCAGTGAGTACACTAGCGGGAGCTGGGTCACAGATACGCAGTATTTT. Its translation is CAISEYTSGSWVTDTQYF.

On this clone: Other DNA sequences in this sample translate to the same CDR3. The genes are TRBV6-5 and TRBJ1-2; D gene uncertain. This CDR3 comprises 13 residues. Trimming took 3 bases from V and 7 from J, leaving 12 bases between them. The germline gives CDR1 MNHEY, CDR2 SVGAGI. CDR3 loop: CASSYRQGGGYTF. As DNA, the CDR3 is TGTGCCAGCAGTTATCGGCAAGGAGGTGGCTACACCTTC.

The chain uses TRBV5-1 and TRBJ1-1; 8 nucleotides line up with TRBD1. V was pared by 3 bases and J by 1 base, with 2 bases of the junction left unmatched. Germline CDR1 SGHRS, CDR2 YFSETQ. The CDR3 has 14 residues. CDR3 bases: TGCGCCAGCAGCTACGGACAGGGGAACACTGAAGCTTTCTTT. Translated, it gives CASSYGQGNTEAFF.

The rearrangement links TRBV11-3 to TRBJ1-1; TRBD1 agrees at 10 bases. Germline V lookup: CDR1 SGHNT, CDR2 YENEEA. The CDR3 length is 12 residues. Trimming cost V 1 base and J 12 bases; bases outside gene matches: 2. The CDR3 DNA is TGTGCCAGCAGCTTAGGACAGGGGGCAACTTTCTTT. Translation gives CASSLGQGATFF. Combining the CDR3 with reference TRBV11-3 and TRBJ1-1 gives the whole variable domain EAGVVQSPRYKIIEKKQPVAFWCNPISGHNTLYWYLQNLGQGPELLIRYENEEAVDDSQLPKDRFSAERLKGVDSTLKIQPAELGDSAVYLCASSLGQGATFFGQGTRLTVV.

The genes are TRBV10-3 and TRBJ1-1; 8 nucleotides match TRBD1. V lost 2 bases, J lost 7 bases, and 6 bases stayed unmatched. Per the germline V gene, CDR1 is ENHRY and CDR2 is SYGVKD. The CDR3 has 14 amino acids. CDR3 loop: CAISEVRGRGEAFF. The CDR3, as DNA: TGTGCCATCAGTGAGGTCAGGGGGCGCGGTGAAGCTTTCTTT.

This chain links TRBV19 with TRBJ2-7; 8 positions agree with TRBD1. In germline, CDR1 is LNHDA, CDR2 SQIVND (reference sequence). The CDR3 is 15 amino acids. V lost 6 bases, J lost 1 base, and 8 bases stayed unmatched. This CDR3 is CASRPRTGNSYEQYF. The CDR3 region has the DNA TGTGCCAGTAGGCCCCGGACAGGGAATTCCTACGAGCAGTACTTC.

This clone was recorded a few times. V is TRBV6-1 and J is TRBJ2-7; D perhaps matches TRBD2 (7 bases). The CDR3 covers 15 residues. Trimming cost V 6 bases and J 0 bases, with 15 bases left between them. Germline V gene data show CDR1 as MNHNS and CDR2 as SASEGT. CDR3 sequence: CASSGGGGSSYEQYF. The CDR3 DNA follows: TGTGCCAGCAGCGGTGGGGGCGGGAGCTCCTACGAGCAGTACTTC.

The CDR3 sequence: CAWSWLVNTEAFF. The CDR3 DNA sequence: TGTGCCTGGAGTTGGCTGGTGAACACTGAAGCTTTCTTT. The V gene is TRBV30, the J gene TRBJ1-1; D call uncertain. V was cut by 2 bases and J by 0 bases, with 7 bases left in between. The V gene's germline CDR1 is GTSNPN and CDR2 SVGIG (reference sequence). This CDR3 is built from 13 residues.

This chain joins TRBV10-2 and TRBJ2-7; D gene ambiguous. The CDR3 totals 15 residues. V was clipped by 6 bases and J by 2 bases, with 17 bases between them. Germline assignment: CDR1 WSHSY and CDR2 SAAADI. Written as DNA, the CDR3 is TGCGCCAGCAGCCGAGTCGACATGGCTACCTACGAGCAGTACTTC. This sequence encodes CASSRVDMATYEQYF.

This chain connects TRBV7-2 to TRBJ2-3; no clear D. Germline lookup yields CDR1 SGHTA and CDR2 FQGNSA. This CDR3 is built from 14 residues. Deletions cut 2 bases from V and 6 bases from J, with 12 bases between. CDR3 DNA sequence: TGTGCCAGCAGCTTAAAGCCCCACGGGGATACGCAGTATTTT. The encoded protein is CASSLKPHGDTQYF.

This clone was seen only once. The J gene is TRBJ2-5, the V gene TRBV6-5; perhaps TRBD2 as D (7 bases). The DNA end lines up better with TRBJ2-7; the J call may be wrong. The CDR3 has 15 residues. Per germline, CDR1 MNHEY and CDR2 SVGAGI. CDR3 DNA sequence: TGTGCCAGCAGAAGGGGGGGTGGGGGTTTCGGCGAGCAGTACTTC. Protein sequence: CASRRGGGGFGEQYF.

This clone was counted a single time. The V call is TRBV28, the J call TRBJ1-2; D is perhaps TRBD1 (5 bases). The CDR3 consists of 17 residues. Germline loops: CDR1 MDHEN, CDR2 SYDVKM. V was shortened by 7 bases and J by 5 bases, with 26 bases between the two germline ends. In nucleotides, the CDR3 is TGTGCCAGCACCATAGGGCGGGGGGATCGGATCGGTTATGGCTACACCTTC. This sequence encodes CASTIGRGDRIGYGYTF.

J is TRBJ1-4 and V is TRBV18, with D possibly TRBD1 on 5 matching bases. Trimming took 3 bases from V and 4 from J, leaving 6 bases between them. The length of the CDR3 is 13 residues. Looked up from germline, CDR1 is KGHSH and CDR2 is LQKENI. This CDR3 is CASSPGLNEKLFF. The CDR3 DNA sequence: TGTGCCAGCTCACCGGGGCTTAATGAAAAACTGTTTTTT.